This passage covers 8 T cell receptor beta chains from one sample sequenced in a study of shared clonotypes between healthy human individuals. Assay: immunoSEQ multiplex PCR; the TCRdb copy retains only in-frame clones and omits some. The sample comprises fewer than 2.5 million clones, 80% to 95% of which are singletons, and around 0.4% rests with the top ten. The sample consisted of naive CD4+ T cells from PBMCs. Sample subset: CD45RA+ positively selected. The receptors shown here come from a man aged 18 to 30 in good health. Some clones in this sample may be carry-over from other donors' samples.

The CDR3 nucleotides are TGTGCCAGCAGATTGGACAGGGGAGATACGCAGTATTTT. Translating it yields CASRLDRGDTQYF. The chain uses TRBV27 and TRBJ2-3, with 9 bases fitting TRBD1. Germline CDR1 is MNHEY and CDR2 is SMNVEV (reference sequence). This CDR3 has 13 amino acids. With V trimmed by 6 bases and J by 5 bases, 3 bases remained unmatched.

This sequence joins TRBV25-1 and TRBJ2-1; 10 bases align to TRBD1. J gave up 6 bases and V 4 bases, and 6 bases lay outside the gene matches. CDR3 length equals 15 residues. Germline V CDR1 and CDR2: MGHDK, SYGVNS. The CDR3 region is CASSGSRDRGNEQFF. CDR3 nucleotide sequence: TGTGCCAGCAGTGGATCGCGGGACAGGGGCAATGAGCAGTTCTTC.

The chain links TRBV6-5 to TRBJ2-5, with D maybe TRBD2 (6 bases). CDR3 length equals 15 residues. The V end lost 0 bases, the J end lost 5 bases, and 13 bases lay between the germline ends. Germline-derived CDR1 and CDR2 are MNHEY and SVGAGI. CDR3: CASSYSSQGGETQYF. The CDR3 bases are TGTGCCAGCAGTTACTCGAGTCAGGGAGGTGAGACCCAGTACTTC.

The V call is TRBV27, the J call TRBJ2-7; D may correspond to TRBD1 or TRBD2 (6 bases each). V was cut by 7 bases and J by 0 bases, with 22 bases left in between. CDR1 and CDR2 (germline): MNHEY, SMNVEV (reference sequence). The CDR3 runs 17 residues. CDR3 nucleotides: TGTGCCAGCACCCCCAGGGGTAGGGGGGCGCGCTCCTACGAGCAGTACTTC. Protein sequence: CASTPRGRGARSYEQYF.

The chain employs TRBV7-9 and TRBJ2-7; D gene unclear. This CDR3 comprises 12 residues. CDR1 is SEHNR, CDR2 FQNEAQ, per germline (reference sequence). Trimming shortened V by 1 base and J by 3 bases, and 4 bases separated the two germline ends. CDR3 coding DNA: TGTGCCAGCAGCTTAGTAGACTACGAGCAGTACTTC. Amino acid sequence: CASSLVDYEQYF.

This chain connects TRBV5-1 to TRBJ2-7; 14 nucleotides match TRBD2. The junction had 9 bases not matched to a gene; V was cut back by 4 bases and J by 12 bases. Germline V CDR1 and CDR2: SGHRS, YFSETQ. The CDR3 is made up of 14 amino acids. In nucleotides, the CDR3 is TGCGCCAGCAGCCCGGGACTAGCGGGGGACGCGAGGTACTTC. Translated, it gives CASSPGLAGDARYF.

The chain carries TRBV10-3 and TRBJ2-1, with 12 bases that match TRBD1. Germline V gene data show CDR1 as ENHRY and CDR2 as SYGVKD. With V trimmed by 10 bases and J by 8 bases, 9 bases remained unmatched. There are 14 residues in the CDR3. The CDR3 coding sequence is TGTGCCACGTACCCGGGACAGGGGGCCCATGAGCAGTTCTTC. Translating it yields CATYPGQGAHEQFF.

The chain links TRBV19 to TRBJ1-2, with 7 bases that match TRBD1. In germline, CDR1 is LNHDA, CDR2 SQIVND (reference sequence). This CDR3 has 16 amino acids. V dropped 2 bases and J dropped 4; count of bases not matched to a gene: 10. The CDR3 sequence is CASSISGDRATYGYTF. The CDR3, as DNA: TGTGCCAGTAGTATATCGGGTGACAGGGCCACCTATGGCTACACCTTC. Based on the CDR3 plus reference TRBV19 and TRBJ1-2, the full variable domain is DGGITQSPKYLFRKEGQNVTLSCEQNLNHDAMYWYRQDPGQGLRLIYYSQIVNDFQKGDIAEGYSVSREKKESFPLTVTSAQKNPTAFYLCASSISGDRATYGYTFGSGTRLTVV.